The rows below give T cell receptor beta chains drawn from one sample of a study of post-analysis software for immune sequencing data. MiXCR, run by TCRdb on the PCR reads, gives a single entry per CDR3 protein. The table records about 400,000 distinct CDR3 sequences, 30% to 45% of them present only once. Sequencing used blood. The receptors shown here come from a girl aged 10 to 17 with multiple sclerosis. The CDR3 runs from the conserved cysteine through the conserved F or W.

v_call | cdr3_aa
TRBV27 | CASSFLNSGTYGYTF
TRBV12-3/TRBV12-4 | CASGFTEAFF
TRBV9 | CASSGQGAYEQYF
TRBV6-1 | CASSADPAGGGTDTQYF
TRBV20-1 | CSARRTAQETQYF
TRBV5-1 | CASRKQTGVDEQYF
TRBV19 | CASSPATLSNQPQHF
TRBV7-9 | CASSLEVGISPLHF
TRBV28 | CASSLKRGPFYEQYF
TRBV27 | CASSSRTGFQPQHF
TRBV9 | CASSAGARSSYNSPLHF
TRBV11-2 | CASSQLLTSGTDTQYF
TRBV27 | CASSFGITYEQYF
TRBV6-6 | CASSLRGGLYNEQFF
TRBV28 | CASSPNDRVSDTQYF
TRBV7-2 | CASSYPSEGGYTF
TRBV10-2 | CASSESGREGANGYTF
TRBV6-5 | CASSRWGSLNTGELFF
TRBV5-6 | CASSFDRNTEAFF
TRBV12-3/TRBV12-4 | CASSPTGGPGELFF
TRBV20-1 | CSAEAGAKNIQYF
TRBV5-1 | CASSLMASGGLYNEQFF
TRBV12-3/TRBV12-4 | CASSSRDYTDTQYF
TRBV4-3 | CASSQDRSHNQPQHF
TRBV6-1 | CASSTASYNEQFF
TRBV12-3/TRBV12-4 | CASSFRGQSVYMNTEAFF
TRBV5-1 | CASSLLGGDYNEQFF
TRBV6-6 | CASSSGSIGSYEQYF
TRBV7-9 | CASSLGLGDRGRDEQFF